Presented here are 20 T cell receptor beta chains from one specimen sequenced in a study of T cell changes during pregnancy in multiple sclerosis. Some clones are missing from TCRdb's copy, which holds only in-frame ones; the method was immunoSEQ multiplex PCR. Of approximately 88,000 clones in the sample, roughly 96% were seen once. The material was peripheral blood, obtained in the second trimester of pregnancy. These receptors originate from a female donor with multiple sclerosis, enrolled in a pregnancy study.

This clone was detected only once. This sequence joins TRBV4-2 and TRBJ1-5; D is perhaps TRBD1 (6 bases). From germline, CDR1 is LGHNA and CDR2 YNFKEQ. The CDR3 length is 16 residues. Deletions cut 1 base from V and 5 bases from J, with 15 bases between. CDR3 in DNA: TGTGCCAGCAGCCAAGCCGCAGGGGCCGGCGATCAGCCCCAGCATTTT. It codes for CASSQAAGAGDQPQHF.

The chain uses TRBV18 and TRBJ2-2, with 8 bases that match TRBD2. CDR1 and CDR2 (germline): KGHSH, LQKENI. V lost 7 bases and J lost 4; bases outside the gene matches: 8. The CDR3 length is 15 residues. The CDR3 loop reads CASFKTSEITGELFF. CDR3 nucleotides: TGTGCCAGCTTCAAGACTAGCGAGATCACCGGGGAGCTGTTTTTT.

V gene TRBV5-4 combines with J gene TRBJ1-2; 8 positions agree with TRBD1. V was pared by 3 bases and J by 4 bases, with 8 bases of the junction left unmatched. The germline gives CDR1 SGHNT, CDR2 YYREEE (reference sequence). CDR3 length: 15 residues. The CDR3 here is CASSSRTGSAYGYTF. The DNA for the CDR3 is TGTGCCAGCAGCTCACGGACAGGGAGCGCCTATGGCTACACCTTC.

The chain has TRBV7-8 and TRBJ1-1; 7 positions match TRBD1. There are 17 residues in the CDR3. Trimming cost V 1 base and J 1 base; bases outside gene matches: 9. CDR1 is SGHVS and CDR2 is FQNEAQ in the germline V gene. CDR3 loop: CASSLGTGGSKNTEAFF. In nucleotides, the CDR3 is TGTGCCAGCAGCTTAGGGACAGGAGGATCAAAGAACACTGAAGCTTTCTTT.

The chain employs TRBV7-9 and TRBJ2-4, with TRBD2 identical over 9 bases. There are 16 residues in the CDR3. Trimming cost V 7 bases and J 0 bases; bases outside gene matches: 7. The V gene's germline CDR1 is SEHNR and CDR2 FQNEAQ (reference sequence). CDR3 nucleotides: TGTGCCAGCAACCCCCTAGCGGGGCTAGCCAAAAACATTCAGTACTTC. Translation gives CASNPLAGLAKNIQYF. Using reference TRBV7-9 and TRBJ2-4 for the parts outside the CDR3, the full variable domain is DTGVSQNPRHKITKRGQNVTFRCDPISEHNRLYWYRQTLGQGPEFLTYFQNEAQLEKSRLLSDRFSAERPKGSFSTLEIQRTEQGDSAMYLCASNPLAGLAKNIQYFGAGTRLSVL.

This sequence joins TRBV5-1 and TRBJ2-5, with TRBD2 identical over 10 bases. V was clipped by 4 bases and J by 5 bases; unmatched bases: 11. This CDR3 comprises 16 residues. The germline CDR1 and CDR2 sequences are SGHRS and YFSETQ. The CDR3 is CASSVLAGVNEETQYF. The CDR3 nucleotides read TGCGCCAGCAGCGTGCTAGCGGGGGTGAATGAGGAGACCCAGTACTTC.

The chain carries TRBV10-3 and TRBJ1-1; D ambiguous. The germline CDR1 and CDR2 sequences are ENHRY and SYGVKD. The length of the CDR3 is 14 residues. Trimming left V 4 bases short and J 0 bases short, with 9 bases between. The CDR3 loop is CAISGRAMNTEAFF. CDR3 in DNA: TGTGCCATCAGTGGGCGGGCGATGAACACTGAAGCTTTCTTT.

This chain links TRBV29-1 with TRBJ2-1; a possible D gene is TRBD2 (8 bases). Germline lookup yields CDR1 SQVTM and CDR2 ANQGSEA. V lost 6 bases, J lost 4 bases, and 19 bases lay in between. The CDR3 spans 15 residues. CDR3 nucleotide sequence: TGCAGCGTGGCAGGGGGGGGGACTAGATACAATGAGCAGTTCTTC. It yields the protein CSVAGGGTRYNEQFF.

The table lists this clone with a few counts. The chain employs TRBV6-5 and TRBJ1-1; D is unclear. Trimming left V 0 bases short and J 5 bases short, with 10 bases between. The CDR3 runs to 14 residues. The germline gives CDR1 MNHEY, CDR2 SVGAGI. CDR3 coding DNA: TGTGCCAGCAGTTACTCGCGGGATGGTACTGAAGCTTTCTTT. This sequence encodes CASSYSRDGTEAFF.

Here the CDR3 reads CASSAGTASDIKETQYF. DNA of the CDR3: TGCGCCAGCAGCGCCGGGACTGCGAGTGATATAAAAGAGACCCAGTACTTC. V is TRBV5-1 and J is TRBJ2-5; TRBD2 is a possible D gene (6 bases). Germline V lookup: CDR1 SGHRS, CDR2 YFSETQ. The CDR3 sequence is 17 residues long. V lost 4 bases and J 3 bases, leaving 22 bases between the germline ends.

V and J are TRBV27 and TRBJ1-4; TRBD1 matches at 8 bases. CDR1 is MNHEY and CDR2 is SMNVEV in the germline V gene (reference sequence). After removal of 0 bases from V and 6 bases from J, the junction contained 3 bases not matched to a gene. The CDR3 extends over 15 amino acids. The CDR3 DNA follows: TGTGCCAGCAGTTTATCAACAGGGGGGGATGAAAAACTGTTTTTT. This encodes CASSLSTGGDEKLFF.

This chain links TRBV4-1 with TRBJ2-1; TRBD1 matches 7 bases. The junction had 5 bases not matched to a gene; V was cut back by 2 bases and J by 10 bases. The CDR3 is made up of 13 amino acids. Germline CDR1 reads MGHRA; CDR2 reads YSYEKL. CDR3 sequence reads: CASSQPDRQEQFF. CDR3 bases: TGCGCCAGCAGCCAACCGGACAGGCAAGAGCAGTTCTTC.

The chain links TRBV4-1 to TRBJ2-3, with D perhaps TRBD2 (6 bases). Germline V gene sequence: CDR1 MGHRA, CDR2 YSYEKL. The V gene lost 4 bases and the J gene lost 6 bases, with 17 bases spanning the gap. This CDR3 has 15 residues. CDR3 DNA: TGCGCCAGCAGCCCGTTGGGTGGGAGCGGGGATACGCAGTATTTT. Residues: CASSPLGGSGDTQYF.

V gene TRBV18 combines with J gene TRBJ2-5; D might be TRBD1 (5 bases). The CDR3 consists of 14 residues. Germline-derived CDR1 and CDR2 are KGHSH and LQKENI. V shed 1 base and J shed 1 base, with 7 bases lying between them. The CDR3 reads CASSPQQVQETQYF. The CDR3 DNA sequence: TGTGCCAGCTCACCACAACAGGTCCAAGAGACCCAGTACTTC.

This sequence joins TRBV7-9 and TRBJ2-1, with a possible D match to TRBD1 (6 bases). V lost 5 bases and J lost 5, with 10 bases in between. CDR3 length: 13 residues. Germline CDR1 reads SEHNR; CDR2 reads FQNEAQ (reference sequence). The CDR3 bases are TGTGCCAGCAGCATTACAGGGAACAATGAGCAGTTCTTC. Its protein is CASSITGNNEQFF.

This CDR3 is CASSSPQGHNTEAFF. For the CDR3, the DNA is TGTGCCAGCAGTTCACCACAGGGGCATAACACTGAAGCTTTCTTT. This chain connects TRBV28 to TRBJ1-1, with 7 bases that match TRBD1. Germline CDR1 MDHEN, CDR2 SYDVKM. The V and J ends lost 4 bases and 2 bases, in that order; junction bases with no gene match: 7. This CDR3 contains 15 residues.

V is TRBV9 and J is TRBJ2-7, with 7 bases fitting TRBD2. Germline loops: CDR1 SGDLS, CDR2 YYNGEE. The V and J ends lost 0 bases and 3 bases, in that order; junction bases with no gene match: 3. The CDR3 is 14 residues long. Written as DNA, the CDR3 is TGTGCCAGCAGCGTAGATTCTAGCGGCTACGAGCAGTACTTC. It codes for CASSVDSSGYEQYF.

The chain couples TRBV27 to TRBJ1-1; D unresolved. The CDR3 has 13 residues. Deletions cut 4 bases from V and 2 bases from J, with 8 bases between. Germline CDR1 reads MNHEY; CDR2 reads SMNVEV (reference sequence). CDR3: CASSSTVNTEAFF. CDR3 coding DNA: TGTGCCAGCAGTTCCACAGTCAACACTGAAGCTTTCTTT.

V usage is TRBV29-1 and J usage is TRBJ1-2; 8 nucleotides align to TRBD1. CDR1 is SQVTM and CDR2 is ANQGSEA in the germline V gene. V gave up 4 bases and J gave up 11 bases; unmatched junction bases: 12. This CDR3 comprises 13 residues. CDR3 residues: CSVASLGQGGYTF. CDR3 nucleotides: TGCAGCGTTGCCTCCCTCGGACAGGGAGGTTACACCTTC.

The chain combines TRBV5-4 with TRBJ2-3; D may be TRBD2 (5 bases). The CDR3 sequence is 14 residues long. The germline V gene has CDR1 SGHNT and CDR2 YYREEE (reference sequence). Trimming stripped 3 bases from V and 0 bases from J, with 8 bases between. In DNA form, the CDR3 reads TGTGCCAGCAGCTACGACTATAGCACAGATACGCAGTATTTT. This codes for CASSYDYSTDTQYF.